Listed below are T cell receptor beta chains from one sample, sequenced in a study of blood T cell repertoires in COVID-19. TCRdb's table, derived via immunoSEQ multiplex PCR, lists solely in-frame clones and lacks some. The sample comprises some 110,000 clones, 80% to 90% of which are singletons, and about 7.4% rests with the top ten. The source material was peripheral blood. Receptor source: a man in his 70s who had recovered from COVID-19. Each CDR3 is given without its conserved first and last residue.

v_gene: TRBV6-5
j_gene: TRBJ2-5
CDR3aa: ASSQVPSGETQY

v_gene: TRBV28
j_gene: TRBJ2-2
CDR3aa: ASSHPNTGELF

v_gene: TRBV28
j_gene: TRBJ1-4
CDR3aa: ASSSHGELDEKLF

v_gene: TRBV28
j_gene: TRBJ1-2
CDR3aa: ASSLVRGTIDGYT

v_gene: TRBV5-1
j_gene: TRBJ2-2
CDR3aa: ASSRTSGGAVTGELF

v_gene: TRBV15
j_gene: TRBJ1-6
CDR3aa: ATSSRGGFPPLH

v_gene: TRBV9
j_gene: TRBJ2-7
CDR3aa: ASSAPRGRAISEQY

v_gene: TRBV27
j_gene: TRBJ1-5
CDR3aa: ASSLFPGNQPQH

v_gene: TRBV2
j_gene: TRBJ1-2
CDR3aa: ASSYIGTVYGYT

v_gene: TRBV29-1
j_gene: TRBJ1-2
CDR3aa: SVYRPGDGYT

v_gene: TRBV9
j_gene: TRBJ1-1
CDR3aa: ASSVAGERGVRAF

v_gene: TRBV5-6
j_gene: TRBJ2-7
CDR3aa: ASSPGGYEQY

v_gene: TRBV6-2/TRBV6-3
j_gene: TRBJ2-7
CDR3aa: ASSPFTGDRSYEQY

v_gene: TRBV10-3
j_gene: TRBJ2-1
CDR3aa: ASNGLAGGFNEQF

v_gene: TRBV7-8
j_gene: TRBJ2-4
CDR3aa: ASSLASAGGSLAKNIQY

v_gene: TRBV24-1
j_gene: TRBJ2-1
CDR3aa: ATSDDRYQF

v_gene: TRBV7-9
j_gene: TRBJ2-3
CDR3aa: ASSLGTTDTQY

v_gene: TRBV5-4
j_gene: TRBJ1-1
CDR3aa: ASSRSGIEAF

v_gene: TRBV24-1
j_gene: TRBJ2-3
CDR3aa: ATSDLFEAGGPWSTDTQY

v_gene: TRBV5-4
j_gene: TRBJ2-1
CDR3aa: ASSPVSGPTRNEQF

v_gene: TRBV6-5
j_gene: TRBJ1-6
CDR3aa: ASSSDRGFGSPLH

v_gene: TRBV5-4
j_gene: TRBJ1-2
CDR3aa: ASTGPQGANYGYT

v_gene: TRBV7-3
j_gene: TRBJ2-3
CDR3aa: ASSSPGGSDTDTQY

v_gene: TRBV19
j_gene: TRBJ1-5
CDR3aa: ASTPLTGQSGNQPQH

v_gene: TRBV4-1
j_gene: TRBJ2-7
CDR3aa: ASSHAGGQGGTYEQY

v_gene: TRBV28
j_gene: TRBJ2-2
CDR3aa: ASSLGTTWTGELF

v_gene: TRBV5-1
j_gene: TRBJ2-7
CDR3aa: ASSRTAGQNEQY

v_gene: TRBV7-2
j_gene: TRBJ2-7
CDR3aa: ASSLNVRDEQY

v_gene: TRBV28
j_gene: TRBJ1-5
CDR3aa: ASSWPQGSRPQH

v_gene: TRBV5-1
j_gene: TRBJ2-7
CDR3aa: ASSLGSASSLY

v_gene: TRBV12-3/TRBV12-4
j_gene: TRBJ1-1
CDR3aa: ASSLRDRDAF

v_gene: TRBV7-9
j_gene: TRBJ2-1
CDR3aa: ASSLWEGALSSYNEQF

v_gene: TRBV24-1
j_gene: TRBJ2-1
CDR3aa: ATSGLGARSYNEQF

v_gene: TRBV14
j_gene: TRBJ2-6
CDR3aa: ASSGANVLT

v_gene: TRBV6-5
j_gene: TRBJ1-2
CDR3aa: ASNPGSANYGYT

v_gene: TRBV2
j_gene: TRBJ2-7
CDR3aa: ASDRDRLYEQY

v_gene: TRBV4-2
j_gene: TRBJ2-1
CDR3aa: ASSHSSGRGSEQF

v_gene: TRBV6-5
j_gene: TRBJ1-2
CDR3aa: ASSYGRGYGYT

v_gene: TRBV9
j_gene: TRBJ2-3
CDR3aa: ASSPPGTGRDTQY

v_gene: TRBV28
j_gene: TRBJ1-1
CDR3aa: ASSLFRMTGRPFNTEAF

v_gene: TRBV5-6
j_gene: TRBJ2-1
CDR3aa: ASRVGQYPNEQF

v_gene: TRBV2
j_gene: TRBJ1-1
CDR3aa: ASNQGVTEAF

v_gene: TRBV7-9
j_gene: TRBJ2-3
CDR3aa: ASSLTPRGAPSGDTQY

v_gene: TRBV2
j_gene: TRBJ1-4
CDR3aa: ASRGQGAYEKLF

v_gene: TRBV10-3
j_gene: TRBJ1-5
CDR3aa: AISGASGGSQPQH

v_gene: TRBV2
j_gene: TRBJ1-3
CDR3aa: ASSEASGIGNTIY

v_gene: TRBV19
j_gene: TRBJ1-2
CDR3aa: ASSIAGYGYT

v_gene: TRBV2
j_gene: TRBJ2-1
CDR3aa: ASSEVWSSYNEQF

v_gene: TRBV7-2
j_gene: TRBJ1-2
CDR3aa: ASSLRQGDGYT

v_gene: TRBV3-1/TRBV3-2
j_gene: TRBJ2-5
CDR3aa: ASSYRGLAGGETQY

v_gene: TRBV12-3/TRBV12-4
j_gene: TRBJ1-1
CDR3aa: ASSSTGNPEAF

v_gene: TRBV9
j_gene: TRBJ2-3
CDR3aa: ASSAARTSGDTDTQY

v_gene: TRBV2
j_gene: TRBJ2-2
CDR3aa: ASSEHLQPLRGTGELF

v_gene: TRBV30
j_gene: TRBJ2-7
CDR3aa: AWSGDREGQY

v_gene: TRBV5-6
j_gene: TRBJ1-2
CDR3aa: ASSLNRGRNYGYT